Listed below are T cell receptor beta chains from one sample, sequenced in a study of blood T cell repertoires in COVID-19. The assay was immunoSEQ multiplex PCR, and TCRdb's table has in-frame clones only and misses some. The sample gives tens of thousands of clones, over 75% of which show up once; about 17% is in the top ten. Sequencing used peripheral blood. Receptor source: a human donor in a cohort sampled during active COVID-19. The CDR3 runs from the conserved cysteine through the conserved F or W. The order of the fields is clone size, J gene, V gene, D gene, CDR3 protein, CDR3 DNA. The D gene is left open where the match is weak. Not every row has a clone size; where given, it reads once, few, many or a size class.

once,TRBJ2-1,TRBV3-1/TRBV3-2,TRBD2,CASSQGTSGGNEQFF,TGTGCCAGCAGCCAAGGGACTAGCGGGGGCAATGAGCAGTTCTTC
-,TRBJ2-5,TRBV10-3,TRBD2,CAISFGLAERETQYF,TGTGCCATCAGTTTTGGACTAGCGGAAAGAGAGACCCAGTACTTC
few,TRBJ1-2,TRBV20-1,-,CSASDGYGYTF,TGCAGTGCTAGTGACGGCTATGGCTACACCTTC
-,TRBJ2-5,TRBV7-2,TRBD2,CASKGLAQEETQYF,TGTGCCAGCAAGGGACTAGCCCAAGAAGAGACCCAGTACTTC
-,TRBJ2-7,TRBV4-3,-,CASIPFRDPYEQYF,TGCGCCAGCATCCCATTCAGGGATCCCTACGAGCAGTACTTC
-,TRBJ2-2,TRBV29-1,TRBD1,CSVEQGAQTGELFF,TGCAGCGTCGAACAGGGGGCACAGACCGGGGAGCTGTTTTTT
-,TRBJ2-5,TRBV12-2,-,CASRLARASQGWETQYF,TGTGCAAGTCGCTTAGCGCGTGCTAGTCAGGGGTGGGAGACCCAGTACTTC
-,TRBJ2-1,TRBV11-3,-,CASSGGLDEQFF,TGTGCCAGCAGCGGGGGACTGGATGAGCAGTTCTTC
-,TRBJ1-3,TRBV18,-,CASSPLPSRRGNTIYF,TGTGCCAGCTCACCACTTCCCTCACGGAGGGGAAACACCATATATTTT
once,TRBJ2-7,TRBV12-5,TRBD1,CASGSLNRGYEQYF,TGTGCTAGTGGTTCCCTCAACAGGGGCTACGAGCAGTACTTC
-,TRBJ2-3,TRBV29-1,TRBD1,CSVERTGGVSTDTQYF,TGCAGCGTTGAGCGGACAGGGGGGGTTAGCACAGATACGCAGTATTTT
-,TRBJ2-2,TRBV5-1,-,CASSLVHLTGELFF,TGCGCCAGCAGCTTGGTACACCTCACCGGGGAGCTGTTTTTT
once,TRBJ1-2,TRBV15,TRBD1,CATSRPDRVEGYTF,TGTGCCACCAGCAGACCCGACAGGGTAGAAGGCTACACCTTC
-,TRBJ1-6,TRBV19,TRBD1,CASSTGTALSPLHF,TGTGCCAGTAGTACCGGGACAGCCCTTTCACCCCTCCACTTT
-,TRBJ2-3,TRBV9,TRBD1,CASRSAGTENSAQYF,TGTGCCAGCAGGTCGGCCGGGACAGAAAATTCGGCGCAGTATTTT
-,TRBJ1-3,TRBV10-3,-,CAIIADTGNTIYF,TGTGCCATCATTGCGGATACTGGAAACACCATATATTTT
-,TRBJ2-5,TRBV7-2,-,CASSPGGPRGPGETQYF,TGTGCCAGCAGCCCCGGGGGGCCTCGGGGGCCCGGGGAGACCCAGTACTTC
few,TRBJ1-2,TRBV18,-,CASSPARGNYGYTF,TGTGCCAGCTCACCGGCGCGGGGGAACTATGGCTACACCTTC
-,TRBJ2-1,TRBV11-2,TRBD2,CASSLGNPGLASYNEQFF,TGTGCCAGCAGCTTAGGAAACCCGGGACTAGCGTCCTACAATGAGCAGTTCTTC
-,TRBJ2-7,TRBV5-1,TRBD1,CASSRTGTGSYEQYF,TGCGCCAGCAGCCGCACCGGGACAGGGTCCTACGAGCAGTACTTC
few,TRBJ1-4,TRBV7-2,TRBD1,CASSLAGGSNNEKLFF,TGTGCCAGCAGCTTAGCAGGGGGCAGTAATAATGAAAAACTGTTTTTT
-,TRBJ2-5,TRBV27,TRBD1,CASSITGQGVGETQYF,TGTGCCAGCAGTATAACAGGACAGGGCGTGGGGGAGACCCAGTACTTC
-,TRBJ1-5,TRBV14,-,CASSQGSFRPQHF,TGTGCCAGCAGCCAAGGGAGTTTTCGGCCCCAGCATTTT
-,TRBJ1-1,TRBV6-4,-,CASRRDMNTEAFF,TGTGCCAGCAGACGGGACATGAACACTGAAGCTTTCTTT
-,TRBJ1-1,TRBV7-8,TRBD1,CASSPTHSGQPMNTEAFF,TGTGCCAGCAGCCCGACACATTCGGGACAGCCTATGAACACTGAAGCTTTCTTT
-,TRBJ1-5,TRBV6-1,TRBD1,CASSDQDRVEQPQHF,TGTGCCAGCAGTGACCAGGACAGGGTGGAACAGCCCCAGCATTTT
-,TRBJ1-6,TRBV3-1/TRBV3-2,-,CASSQDKGVHSPLHF,TGTGCCAGCAGCCAAGATAAAGGAGTTCATTCACCCCTCCACTTT
-,TRBJ1-2,TRBV2,-,CASSEGGRPNGYTF,TGTGCCAGCAGTGAAGGGGGCCGCCCAAATGGCTACACCTTC
-,TRBJ1-2,TRBV2,-,CASSEIAGNYGYTF,TGTGCCAGCAGTGAAATTGCAGGGAACTATGGCTACACCTTC
-,TRBJ1-5,TRBV6-7,-,CASNPIEYGNQPQHF,TGTGCCAGCAACCCCATTGAGTATGGCAATCAGCCCCAGCATTTT
-,TRBJ2-3,TRBV7-9,-,CASSRGHPGVTQYF,TGTGCCAGCAGCCGTGGACACCCGGGGGTTACGCAGTATTTT
-,TRBJ1-1,TRBV9,-,CASSPDRLGTEAFF,TGTGCCAGCAGCCCCGACCGACTCGGCACTGAAGCTTTCTTT
-,TRBJ2-7,TRBV20-1,TRBD2,CSAGGDYEQYF,TGCAGTGCTGGGGGGGACTACGAGCAGTACTTC
-,TRBJ1-3,TRBV4-1,TRBD1,CASSLTGEGGNTIYF,TGCGCCAGCAGCCTGACAGGGGAAGGGGGAAACACCATATATTTT
few,TRBJ1-1,TRBV6-1,TRBD1,CASSEAWGQGAGTEAFF,TGTGCCAGCAGTGAAGCGTGGGGGCAGGGGGCGGGCACTGAAGCTTTCTTT
-,TRBJ2-5,TRBV7-2,-,CASSFSNNIQETQYF,TGTGCCAGCAGCTTCAGTAACAATATCCAAGAGACCCAGTACTTC
-,TRBJ1-1,TRBV5-1,-,CASSLFGRGNTEAFF,TGCGCCAGCAGCTTGTTTGGGAGGGGGAACACTGAAGCTTTCTTT
-,TRBJ1-3,TRBV5-6,-,CASSSYRAADGNTIYF,TGTGCCAGCAGCTCGTACAGGGCCGCGGATGGAAACACCATATATTTT
once,TRBJ2-2,TRBV27,TRBD2,CASSFSGGNTGELFF,TGTGCCAGCAGTTTTAGCGGGGGGAACACCGGGGAGCTGTTTTTT
-,TRBJ2-7,TRBV7-8,TRBD1,CASSRPKIRGSYEQYF,TGTGCCAGCAGCCGGCCAAAAATCAGGGGGTCCTACGAGCAGTACTTC
-,TRBJ1-5,TRBV19,-,CASCLSPNQPQHF,TGTGCCAGTTGTTTGAGTCCCAATCAGCCCCAGCATTTT